This TCR beta chain was retrieved from a study of blood T cells in healthy people across ages. The authors extracted at least 6 micrograms of total RNA per sample. A second roughly 7 to 11 cycle PCR used barcoded and J-beta primers. A tag from a template-switch adaptor with 12 random nucleotides marked each cDNA molecule. One entry per CDR3 protein results from TCRdb running MiXCR on the 5' RACE reads. The sample lists about 1,800,000 distinct CDR3 sequences; under 30% were seen once. The CDR3 totals 16 residues. CDR1 MNHEY and CDR2 SVGAGI come from the germline V gene. Worth noting for this clonotype: The germline gene is not matched at one end of the junction; a read error may be the cause.

The genes are TRBV6-5 and TRBJ1-6, with 7 bases identical to TRBD1. Sequencing was carried out using blood. The receptor comes from a woman younger than 45 in good health. The CDR3 DNA reads TGTGCCGGCAGTTACCGGGACAGTGTACGCGATTCACCCCTCCACTTT. This codes for CAGSYRDSVRDSPLHF.